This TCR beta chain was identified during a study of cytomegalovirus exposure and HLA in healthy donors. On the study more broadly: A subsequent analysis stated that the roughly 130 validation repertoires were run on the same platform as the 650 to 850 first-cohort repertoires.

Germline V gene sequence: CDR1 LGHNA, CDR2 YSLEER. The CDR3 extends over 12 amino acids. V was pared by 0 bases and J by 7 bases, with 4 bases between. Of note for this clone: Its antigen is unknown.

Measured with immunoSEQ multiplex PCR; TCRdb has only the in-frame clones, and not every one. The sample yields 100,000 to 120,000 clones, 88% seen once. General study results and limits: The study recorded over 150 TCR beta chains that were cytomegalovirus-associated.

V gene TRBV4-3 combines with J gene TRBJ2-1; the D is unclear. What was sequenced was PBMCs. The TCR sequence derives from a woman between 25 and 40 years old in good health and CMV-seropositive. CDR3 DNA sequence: TGCGCCAGCAGCCAAGACCCTAATGAGCAGTTCTTC. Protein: CASSQDPNEQFF.